This T cell receptor beta chain emerged from a study of T cell changes during pregnancy in multiple sclerosis. Profiling relied on immunoSEQ multiplex PCR, and the TCRdb table lists in-frame clones only, not all of them. The table shows approximately 17,000 clones, with around 95% occurring only once. Sequenced material: peripheral blood, taken in the third trimester of pregnancy. The source of this sequence is a female donor with multiple sclerosis, enrolled in a pregnancy study.

The CDR3 sequence is CATSLTSGTYNEQFF. In DNA, the CDR3 is TGTGCCACCAGCCTGACTAGCGGAACCTACAATGAGCAGTTCTTC. This chain connects TRBV15 to TRBJ2-1, with TRBD2 matching 9 bases. CDR1 is LNHNV, CDR2 YYDKDF, per germline (reference sequence). The CDR3 extends over 15 amino acids. With 5 bases clipped from V and 2 bases from J, the junction kept 4 bases outside the gene matches.